This T cell receptor (beta chain) was retrieved from a study of T-cell reconstitution after alpha-beta-depleted transplantation in children. Unique molecular identifiers were used to barcode this TCRbeta library. TCRdb redid the calling of the PCR reads with MiXCR, one entry per CDR3 protein. The table has some 200,000 distinct CDR3 sequences, roughly 6.6% seen once. Study-level findings and limits: There were some patients whose high TCRbeta diversity at day 60 came from surviving recipient T cells and thymic progenitors.

This clonotype came up many times. Its specificity is unknown. The sequence was obtained from a boy aged 2 to 9 with acute lymphoblastic leukemia, due to receive a stem cell transplant. Specimen: PBMCs, collected before TCRalphabeta/CD19-depleted stem cell transplant.

The CDR3 region has the DNA TGTGCCAGCAGCCCTCAGGGAGGTTGGCAGTACTTC. Its protein product is CASSPQGGWQYF. The chain recombines TRBV7-6 with TRBJ2-7, with D perhaps TRBD2 (6 bases). In germline, CDR1 is SGHVS, CDR2 FNYEAQ. The CDR3 is 12 residues long. Deletions cut 5 bases from V and 9 bases from J, with 14 bases between.